This TCR beta chain was found in a study of blood T cell repertoires in COVID-19. Study context: COVID-19 samples, acute and convalescent, were from the United States, Italy and Spain.

After removal of 8 bases from V and 1 base from J, the junction contained 2 bases not matched to a gene. Germline CDR1 LNHDA, CDR2 SQIVND (reference sequence). The CDR3 totals 13 residues. Authors' analysis steps: Reference gene primer amplification in the assay estimated nucleated cell counts. Here immunoSEQ multiplex PCR was the method, and the copy in TCRdb shows in-frame clones only, minus some. Clone size and the V and J calls come from that table; the DNA yielded D and trimming. Counted here are 250,000 to 350,000 clones, 90% occurring once; the ten biggest clones make up roughly 6%. The Seattle patients, enrolled during active infection, were followed longitudinally.

Sequencing was carried out using peripheral blood. The rearrangement uses TRBV19 and TRBJ1-1, with 9 bases matching TRBD1. The clonotype originates from a woman aged 50 to 60 with COVID-19, enrolled during active disease. The CDR3 loop reads CASWDRANTEAFF. The CDR3 region has the DNA TGTGCCAGTTGGGACAGGGCGAACACTGAAGCTTTCTTT.